This T cell receptor beta chain was obtained from a study of T cells in Graves' hyperthyroidism and ophthalmopathy. Study findings and constraints: Using 13 V-J features, a model discriminated ophthalmopathy from stable hyperthyroidism.

Germline values: CDR1 KGHSH, CDR2 LQKENI. Trimming took off 3 bases at V and 1 base at J, with 9 bases between the two ends. This CDR3 has 14 amino acids. Amplified TCR beta CDR3 regions came from RNA transcripts. HTBI primers drove first-round RT-PCR of the TCR CDR3. Using its own MiXCR run on the multiplex PCR reads, TCRdb lists one record per CDR3 protein. This table holds approximately 360,000 distinct CDR3 sequences, about a sixth found once. In this sample, this clonotype turned up many times. Its matching antigen is unknown. Source material: blood. The source is a woman between 18 and 29 years old with Graves' hyperthyroidism that later progressed to Graves' ophthalmopathy. The chain joins TRBV18 to TRBJ2-5; possibly TRBD1 for D (6 bases). In DNA form, the CDR3 reads TGTGCCAGCTCACCGGGACACCTCCAAGAGACCCAGTACTTC. Protein sequence: CASSPGHLQETQYF.